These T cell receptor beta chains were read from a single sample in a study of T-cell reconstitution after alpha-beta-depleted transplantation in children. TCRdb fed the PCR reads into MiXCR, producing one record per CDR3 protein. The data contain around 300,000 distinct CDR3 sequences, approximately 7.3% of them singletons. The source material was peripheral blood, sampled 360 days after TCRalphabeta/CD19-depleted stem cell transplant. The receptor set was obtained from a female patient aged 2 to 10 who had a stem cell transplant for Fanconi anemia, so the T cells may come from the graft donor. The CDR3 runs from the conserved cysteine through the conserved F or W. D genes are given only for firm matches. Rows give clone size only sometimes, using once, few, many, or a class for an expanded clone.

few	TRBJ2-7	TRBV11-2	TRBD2	TGTGCCAGCAGCGATCCCCGGACTAGCGGGGCTGGTGAGCAGTACTTC	CASSDPRTSGAGEQYF
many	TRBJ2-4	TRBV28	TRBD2	TGTGCCAGCAGTTTCCCGGGACTAGCGGAAAACATTCAGTACTTC	CASSFPGLAENIQYF
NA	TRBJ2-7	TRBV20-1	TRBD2	TGCAGTGCTAGGTCCTCTAGCGGGGTGTACGAGCAGTACTTC	CSARSSSGVYEQYF
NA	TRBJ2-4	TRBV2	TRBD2	TGTGCCAGCAGCCTCCTAGCGGGGGGGGCGATGGGGGTAGCCAAAAACATTCAGTACTTC	CASSLLAGGAMGVAKNIQYF
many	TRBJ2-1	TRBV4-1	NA	TGCGCCAGCAGCCGATCCGGGACAGAGCAGTTCTTC	CASSRSGTEQFF
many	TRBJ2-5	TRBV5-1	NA	TGCGCCAGCCGTTACGGGTACGGGCAAGAGACCCAGTACTTC	CASRYGYGQETQYF
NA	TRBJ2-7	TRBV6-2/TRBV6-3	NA	TGTGCCAGCAGGCTCTACGAGCAGTACTTC	CASRLYEQYF
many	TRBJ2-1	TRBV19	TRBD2	TGTGCCAGTAGTACGACTAGCGGGGCCTACAATGAGCAGTTCTTC	CASSTTSGAYNEQFF
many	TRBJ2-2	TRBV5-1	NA	TGCGCCAGCAGCTTCTCGGAGGGCTCCACCGGGGAGCTGTTTTTT	CASSFSEGSTGELFF
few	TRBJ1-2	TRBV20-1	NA	TGCAGTGCTAGAGATTCAGGAAACTATGGCTACACCTTC	CSARDSGNYGYTF
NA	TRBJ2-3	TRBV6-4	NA	TGTGCCAGCAGTGACGCGGACACAGATACGCAGTATTTT	CASSDADTDTQYF
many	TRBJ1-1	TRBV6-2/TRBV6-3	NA	TGTGCCAGCAGCAACAGGGTAAGCGACACTGAAGCTTTCTTT	CASSNRVSDTEAFF
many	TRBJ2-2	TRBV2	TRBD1	TGTGCCAGCAGTGCAGGGGGCGGCGGGGAGCTGTTTTTT	CASSAGGGGELFF
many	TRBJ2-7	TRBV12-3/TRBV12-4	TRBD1	TGTGCCAGCAAAAGGACAGGGAGCTCCTACGAGCAGTACTTC	CASKRTGSSYEQYF
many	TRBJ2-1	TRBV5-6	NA	TGTGCCAGCAGCTTGGGTCGTCTCCCCTACAATGAGCAGTTCTTC	CASSLGRLPYNEQFF
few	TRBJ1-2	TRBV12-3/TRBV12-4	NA	TGTGCCACCAGTTTCGGGCCTACTAACTATGGCTACACCTTC	CATSFGPTNYGYTF
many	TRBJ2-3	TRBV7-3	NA	TGTGCCAGCAGCTTAAACGGGTATACGCAGTATTTT	CASSLNGYTQYF
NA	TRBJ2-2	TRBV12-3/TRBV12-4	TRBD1	TGTGCCAGCACAGGGGGCCGGAACACCGGGGAGCTGTTTTTT	CASTGGRNTGELFF
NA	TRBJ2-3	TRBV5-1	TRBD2	TGCGCCACCAAGCCTTCAGGTCTAGCGGGAGGCACAGATACGCAGTATTTT	CATKPSGLAGGTDTQYF
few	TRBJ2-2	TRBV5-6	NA	TGTGCCAGCAGCCCAATCCGACAGGCAAACACCGGGGAGCTGTTTTTT	CASSPIRQANTGELFF
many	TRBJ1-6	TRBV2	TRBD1	TGTGCCAGCAGAACCTGGACAGGAGATAATTCACCCCTCCACTTT	CASRTWTGDNSPLHF
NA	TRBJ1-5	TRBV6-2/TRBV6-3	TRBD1	TGTGCCAGCAGTGCACAGGGGGCGATGGGCAATCAGCCCCAGCATTTT	CASSAQGAMGNQPQHF
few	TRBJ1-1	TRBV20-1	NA	TGCAGTGCGAGCCCCCCATCGGAAACTGAAGCTTTCTTT	CSASPPSETEAFF
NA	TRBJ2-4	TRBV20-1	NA	TGCAGTGCGAGTAATAGCCGGGTCGAAAACATTCAGTACTTC	CSASNSRVENIQYF
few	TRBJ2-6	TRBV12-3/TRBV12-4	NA	TGTGCCAGCAGTTTAGGGGGGCACTCTGGGGCCAACGTCCTGACTTTC	CASSLGGHSGANVLTF
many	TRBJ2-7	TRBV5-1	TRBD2	TGCGCCAGCAGCCCCTCCGGGACTAGGAAGTATAGCTACGAGCAGTACTTC	CASSPSGTRKYSYEQYF
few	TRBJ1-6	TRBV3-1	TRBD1	TGTGCCAGCAGTCTTGACAGGGGGCTTTATAATTCACCCCTCCACTTT	CASSLDRGLYNSPLHF
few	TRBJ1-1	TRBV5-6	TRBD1	TGTGCCAGCAGCTATGTCCCCGGGACAGGGGGCCATGAAGCTTTCTTT	CASSYVPGTGGHEAFF
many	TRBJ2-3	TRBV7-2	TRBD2	TGTGCCAGCAGCTTGATGAGCGGGGGGACAGATACGCAGTATTTT	CASSLMSGGTDTQYF
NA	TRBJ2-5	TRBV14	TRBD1	TGTGCCAGCAGCCAAACCAAACCGGGACAGGGGAAAGAGACCCAGTACTTC	CASSQTKPGQGKETQYF
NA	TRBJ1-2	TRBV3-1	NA	TGTGCCAGCAGCCATTCGGAGGTTCGTGGCTACACCTTC	CASSHSEVRGYTF
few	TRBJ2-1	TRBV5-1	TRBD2	TGCGCCAGCAGCTTGGCCGGGCTAGCGGGAGTAAATGAGCAGTTCTTC	CASSLAGLAGVNEQFF
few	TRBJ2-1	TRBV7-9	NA	TGTGCCAGCAGCACCAAAATCGAGGGGGATGAGCAGTTCTTC	CASSTKIEGDEQFF
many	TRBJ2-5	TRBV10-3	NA	TGTGCCATCAGTGATCGGGCTGGAGAGACCCAGTACTTC	CAISDRAGETQYF
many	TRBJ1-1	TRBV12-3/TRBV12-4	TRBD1	TGTGCCAGCAGCGCAGGGGGCACTGAAGCTTTCTTT	CASSAGGTEAFF
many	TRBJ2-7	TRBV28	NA	TGTGCCAGCAGTTTCCCAGGGGAGGGCCAGTCCTACGAGCAGTACTTC	CASSFPGEGQSYEQYF
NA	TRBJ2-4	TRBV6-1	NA	TGTGCCAGCAGGGACGCAGGGGAGGCCCAAAACATTCAGTACTTC	CASRDAGEAQNIQYF
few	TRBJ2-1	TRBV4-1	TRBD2	TGCGCCAGCAGCCAAGAGAGGCTAGCGGGGGGACTTAGGAATGAGCAGTTCTTC	CASSQERLAGGLRNEQFF
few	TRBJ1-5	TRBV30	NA	TGTGCCTGGGCTGGGGGGGCTGGTCAGCCCCAGCATTTT	CAWAGGAGQPQHF
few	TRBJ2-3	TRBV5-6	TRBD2	TGTGCCAGCAGCTTGGTTAGCGGGGCTAGCACAGATACGCAGTATTTT	CASSLVSGASTDTQYF
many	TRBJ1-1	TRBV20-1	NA	TGCAGTGAACAGGAGAACACTGAAGCTTTCTTT	CSEQENTEAFF
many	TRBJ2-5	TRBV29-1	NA	TGCAGCGTTGTTCCCCTCCTCGGGGAGACCCAGTACTTC	CSVVPLLGETQYF
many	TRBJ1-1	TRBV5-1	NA	TGCGCCAGCTCCGAACGGGGGGTGAACACTGAAGCTTTCTTT	CASSERGVNTEAFF
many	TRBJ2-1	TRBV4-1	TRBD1	TGCGCCAGCAGCCAAATCAGGGGGAGCTCCTACAATGAGCAGTTCTTC	CASSQIRGSSYNEQFF
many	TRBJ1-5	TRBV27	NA	TGTGCCAGCAGCCTAAACAGGGTCCAGCCCCAGCATTTT	CASSLNRVQPQHF
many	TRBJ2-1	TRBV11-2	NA	TGTGCCAGCAGCTTGCCGCCGCGGGGGCATTACAATGAGCAGTTCTTC	CASSLPPRGHYNEQFF
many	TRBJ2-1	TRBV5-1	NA	TGCGCCAGCAGTCAACCCCCCTGGTCCTACAATGAGCAGTTCTTC	CASSQPPWSYNEQFF
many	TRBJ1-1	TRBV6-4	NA	TGTGCCAGCAGCCTACAGGGAAGCACTGAAGCTTTCTTT	CASSLQGSTEAFF
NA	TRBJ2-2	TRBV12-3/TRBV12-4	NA	TGTGCCAGCAGTTTTTCCGGGGGATCGGAGACCGGGGAGCTGTTTTTT	CASSFSGGSETGELFF
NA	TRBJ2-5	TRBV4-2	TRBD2	TGTGCCAGCAGCCAAGGTTCGCTAGCGGGAGGGGGGGAGACCCAGTACTTC	CASSQGSLAGGGETQYF
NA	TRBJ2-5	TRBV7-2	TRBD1	TGTGCCAGCAGTTCACAGGGGGCAGGGACCCAGTACTTC	CASSSQGAGTQYF
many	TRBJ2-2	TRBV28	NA	TGTGCCAGCAGTTTAGCGGAAACCGGGGAGCTGTTTTTT	CASSLAETGELFF
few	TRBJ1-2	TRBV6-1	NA	TGTGCCAGCAGTGACCCTTCGGTCGCTAACTATGGCTACACCTTC	CASSDPSVANYGYTF
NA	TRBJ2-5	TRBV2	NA	TGTGCCAGCAGCGACCCCGACCCCAACAAAGAGACCCAGTACTTC	CASSDPDPNKETQYF
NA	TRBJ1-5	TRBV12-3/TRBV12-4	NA	TGTGCCAGCAGTTTGTGGGGAGACGACAATCAGCCCCAGCATTTT	CASSLWGDDNQPQHF
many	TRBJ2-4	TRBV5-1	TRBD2	TGCGCCAGCAGCTTGGTCACAGGCGGGGGAGTAGCCAAAAACATTCAGTACTTC	CASSLVTGGGVAKNIQYF
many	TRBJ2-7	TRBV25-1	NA	TGTGCCAGCAGTGAATATTGGCAGTCGACCTACGAGCAGTACTTC	CASSEYWQSTYEQYF
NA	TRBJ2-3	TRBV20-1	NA	TGCAGTGCTAGGCCGGTCTGGGCAGATACGCAGTATTTT	CSARPVWADTQYF
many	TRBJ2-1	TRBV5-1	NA	TGCGCCAGCAGATGGGACTTTCCCGGCAATGAGCAGTTCTTC	CASRWDFPGNEQFF
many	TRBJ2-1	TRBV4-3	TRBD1	TGCGCCAGCAGCCAGGGGGGGACAGGGACCCATGAGCAGTTCTTC	CASSQGGTGTHEQFF